This T cell receptor (beta chain) was sequenced during a study of T cell responses to AZD1222 COVID-19 vaccine. Study-level points and caveats: Spike-specific TCR breadth and depth grew following two AZD1222 doses.

The CDR3 has 15 amino acids. Germline-derived CDR1 and CDR2 are MNHNY and SVGAGI (reference sequence). V lost 2 bases to trimming and J lost 4 bases; unmatched junction nucleotides: 7. TCRdb's table, derived via immunoSEQ multiplex PCR, lists solely in-frame clones and lacks some. The sample shows 150,000 or so clones, roughly 90% of them seen only once. Concerning this clone: The target antigen is unknown.

The sample in question was peripheral blood, obtained on day 0 of MenACWY control vaccination. The V gene is TRBV6-6, the J gene TRBJ2-5; 7 bases agree with TRBD1. The sequence was obtained from an adult in good health. The CDR3: CASSYDRRGPETQYF. The CDR3 coding sequence is TGTGCCAGCAGTTACGATCGAAGGGGGCCAGAGACCCAGTACTTC.